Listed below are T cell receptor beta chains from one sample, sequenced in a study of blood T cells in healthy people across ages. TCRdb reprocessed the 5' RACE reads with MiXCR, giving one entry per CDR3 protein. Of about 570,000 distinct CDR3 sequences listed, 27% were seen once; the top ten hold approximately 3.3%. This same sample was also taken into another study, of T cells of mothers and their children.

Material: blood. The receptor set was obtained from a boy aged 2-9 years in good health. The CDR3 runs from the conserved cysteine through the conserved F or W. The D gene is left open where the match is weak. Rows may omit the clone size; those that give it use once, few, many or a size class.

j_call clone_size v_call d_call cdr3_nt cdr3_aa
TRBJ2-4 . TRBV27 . TGTGCCAGCAGTTTAGGCGGCATTCAGTACTTC CASSLGGIQYF
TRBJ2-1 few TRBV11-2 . TGTGCCAGCAGCTTAGCATCAGTGAAGTTCTTC CASSLASVKFF
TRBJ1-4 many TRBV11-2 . TGTGCCAGCAGCTGGGGACCGTTTGAAAAACTGTTTTTT CASSWGPFEKLFF
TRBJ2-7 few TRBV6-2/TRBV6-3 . TGTGCCAGCAGTCACCCCCAGGGCGGGGAAGAGCAGTACTTC CASSHPQGGEEQYF
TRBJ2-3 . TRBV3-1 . TGTGCCAGCAGCCAACTACGAGCATACACAGATACGCAGTATTTT CASSQLRAYTDTQYF
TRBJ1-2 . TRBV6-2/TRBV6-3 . TGTGCCAGCCACGTCTCGCGGATGCCGCCGATTTATGGCTACACCTTC CASHVSRMPPIYGYTF
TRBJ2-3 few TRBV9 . TGTGCCAGCAGCGTAGCTACGGGGGTATATACGCAGTATTTT CASSVATGVYTQYF
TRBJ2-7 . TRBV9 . TGTGCCAGCAGCGGCTCTAGCCTCTCGACCTACGAGCAGTACTTC CASSGSSLSTYEQYF
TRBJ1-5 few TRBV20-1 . TGCAGTGCTAGTATCGCGGGCAGGGTCAAGGATCAGCCCCAGCATTTT CSASIAGRVKDQPQHF
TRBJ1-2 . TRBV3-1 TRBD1 TGTGCCAGCAGCCAGGGACAGGGGCCACAACTTCGGGGCTACACCTTC CASSQGQGPQLRGYTF
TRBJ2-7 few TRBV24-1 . TGTGCCACCAGAGAACACCGGGACAACTACGAGCAGTACTTC CATREHRDNYEQYF
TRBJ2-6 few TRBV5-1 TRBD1 TGCGCCAGCAGCTGGACAGGGGGCCCTTCTGGGGCCAACGTCCTGACTTTC CASSWTGGPSGANVLTF
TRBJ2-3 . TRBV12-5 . TGTGCTAGTGGGCTTGAGCTGAGCACAGATACGCAGTATTTT CASGLELSTDTQYF
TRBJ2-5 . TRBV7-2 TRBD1 TGTGCCAGCAGCCAGACATCGGGACAGGGCTACATCCAAGAGACCCAGTACTTC CASSQTSGQGYIQETQYF
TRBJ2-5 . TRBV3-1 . TGTGCCAGCAGCCGATCCAGGGACTCACCAGAGACCCAGTACTTC CASSRSRDSPETQYF
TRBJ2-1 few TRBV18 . TGTGCCAGCTCACCACCGGAGGGTCGGGCCTACAATGAGCAGTTCTTC CASSPPEGRAYNEQFF
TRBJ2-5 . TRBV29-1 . TGCAGCGTTGAAGGCCAAAAGTACCAAGAGACCCAGTACTTC CSVEGQKYQETQYF
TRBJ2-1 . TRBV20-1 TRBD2 TGCAGTGCTAGAGCACCCACCGGGACTAGCGGAACAACGATATTCAATGAGCAGTTCTTC CSARAPTGTSGTTIFNEQFF
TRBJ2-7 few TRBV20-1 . TGCAGTGCCACCGGGACACCCGTTCCCCCCTACGAGCAGTACTTC CSATGTPVPPYEQYF
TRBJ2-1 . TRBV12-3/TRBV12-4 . TGTGCCAGCAGTTCGTCCCAGACAAACAATGAGCAGTTCTTC CASSSSQTNNEQFF
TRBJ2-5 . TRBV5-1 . TGCGCCAGCAGCCCCCAAACCCGGTCCGCTGCGGAGACCCAGTACTTC CASSPQTRSAAETQYF
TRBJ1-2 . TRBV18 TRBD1 TGTGCCAGCTCGGACGGGACAGGGGGCCTGAACTATGGCTACACCTTC CASSDGTGGLNYGYTF
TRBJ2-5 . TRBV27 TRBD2 TGTGCCAGCAGTTTCCAACAACGGACTAGCGGGAGAGAGACCCAGTACTTC CASSFQQRTSGRETQYF
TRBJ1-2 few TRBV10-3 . TGTGCCATCAGTGGCGGAGGGGGACGAGCTAACTATGGCTACACCTTC CAISGGGGRANYGYTF
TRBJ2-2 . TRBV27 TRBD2 TGTGCCAGCAGTTTGGTCGGGAGGTCCACCGGGGAGCTGTTTTTT CASSLVGRSTGELFF